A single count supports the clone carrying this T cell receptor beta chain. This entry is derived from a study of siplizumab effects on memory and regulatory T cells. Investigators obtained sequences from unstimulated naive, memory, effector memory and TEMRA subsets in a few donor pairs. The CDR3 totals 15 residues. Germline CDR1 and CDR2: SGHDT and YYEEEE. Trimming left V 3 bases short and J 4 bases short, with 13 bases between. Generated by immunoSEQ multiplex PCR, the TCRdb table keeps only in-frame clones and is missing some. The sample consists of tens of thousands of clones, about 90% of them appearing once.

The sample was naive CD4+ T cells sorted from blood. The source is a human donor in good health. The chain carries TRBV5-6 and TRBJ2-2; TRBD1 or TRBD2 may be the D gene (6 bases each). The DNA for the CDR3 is TGTGCCAGCAGCTGGGGGGCAATCCCCACCGGGGAGCTGTTTTTT. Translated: CASSWGAIPTGELFF.